Listed here are 22 T cell receptor beta chains from one sample, sequenced in a study of blood T cell repertoires in COVID-19. Sequenced by immunoSEQ multiplex PCR; TCRdb stores in-frame clones only, minus some. This table has about 260,000 clones, 88% appearing once. The sample comprised peripheral blood. The source is a woman younger than 45 with COVID-19, enrolled during active disease.

The chain carries TRBV7-6 and TRBJ1-1; 8 positions agree with TRBD1. Trimming took 4 bases from V and 1 from J; bases not matched to a gene: 5. Germline V lookup: CDR1 SGHVS, CDR2 FNYEAQ. The CDR3 consists of 15 residues. The CDR3 is CASSSWDRTNTEAFF. The CDR3 bases are TGTGCCAGCAGCTCCTGGGACAGGACGAACACTGAAGCTTTCTTT.

The chain carries TRBV19 and TRBJ2-1; D is perhaps TRBD1 (5 bases). The V end lost 7 bases, the J end lost 0 bases, and 13 bases lay between the germline ends. In germline, CDR1 is LNHDA, CDR2 SQIVND (reference sequence). This CDR3 contains 15 residues. The CDR3 DNA follows: TGTGCCAGTAATTACAGGTTGGGCTCCTACAATGAGCAGTTCTTC. The encoded protein is CASNYRLGSYNEQFF.

J is TRBJ1-2 and V is TRBV4-1; no firm D call. This CDR3 contains 14 residues. The V gene's germline CDR1 is MGHRA and CDR2 YSYEKL. Trimming stripped 1 base from V and 4 bases from J, with 10 bases between. The CDR3 loop reads CASSQGPSGYGYTF. The CDR3 DNA reads TGCGCCAGCAGCCAAGGGCCCTCGGGCTATGGCTACACCTTC.

This clone was recorded once. The chain carries TRBV6-5 and TRBJ1-1; tentative D call: TRBD1 (5 bases). In germline, CDR1 is MNHEY, CDR2 SVGAGI. CDR3 size: 14 residues. The V end lost 6 bases, the J end lost 0 bases, and 11 bases lay between the germline ends. CDR3: CASRETVMNTEAFF. DNA of the CDR3: TGTGCCAGCAGGGAGACAGTAATGAACACTGAAGCTTTCTTT.

The rearrangement joins TRBV18 to TRBJ2-2; D might be TRBD1 (6 bases). Trimming left V 5 bases short and J 5 bases short, with 12 bases between. This CDR3 region has 14 residues. Germline CDR1 and CDR2: KGHSH and LQKENI. CDR3 sequence: CASSSNTGTGELFF. Here the CDR3 DNA reads TGTGCCAGCTCATCCAATACAGGGACCGGGGAGCTGTTTTTT.

V usage is TRBV12-3 or TRBV12-4 and J usage is TRBJ1-1; D is unclear. V lost 4 bases to trimming and J lost 0 bases, with 6 bases between them. The CDR3 runs 13 residues. The CDR3, as DNA: TGTGCCAGCAGTTCCACGGTGAACACTGAAGCTTTCTTT. Protein product: CASSSTVNTEAFF.

The chain recombines TRBV11-3 with TRBJ2-2, with a weak D call TRBD2 (6 bases). Germline V gene lookup returns CDR1 SGHNT and CDR2 YENEEA. The CDR3 runs to 16 residues. Between the trimmed V and J ends, which lost 4 bases and 5 bases, there was a span of 17 bases. CDR3 loop: CASSSPVGGRTGELFF. As DNA, the CDR3 is TGTGCCAGCAGCTCACCGGTAGGAGGGAGGACCGGGGAGCTGTTTTTT.

J is TRBJ2-3 and V is TRBV27, with D perhaps TRBD2 (5 bases). The CDR3 is 19 residues long. Trimming left V 3 bases short and J 1 base short, with 23 bases between. The germline gives CDR1 MNHEY, CDR2 SMNVEV (reference sequence). The CDR3 nucleotides read TGTGCCAGCAGTTTCTCATTTCTCTCGGGATCACACGGCACAGATACGCAGTATTTT. Protein: CASSFSFLSGSHGTDTQYF.

The chain has TRBV5-8 and TRBJ2-1, with D tentatively TRBD2 (6 bases). Germline assignment: CDR1 SGHTS and CDR2 YDEGEE. This CDR3 spans 13 amino acids. V lost 7 bases and J 4 bases, leaving 12 bases between the germline ends. The chain's CDR3 is CASAGFTYNEQFF. CDR3 bases: TGTGCCAGCGCGGGGTTTACATACAATGAGCAGTTCTTC. The variable domain in full, completed from reference TRBV5-8 and TRBJ2-1, reads EAGVTQSPTHLIKTRGQQATLRCSPISGHTSVYWYQQALGLGLQFLLWYDEGEERNRGNFPPRFSGRQFPNYSSELNVNALELEDSALYLCASAGFTYNEQFFGPGTRLTVL.

The chain couples TRBV5-1 to TRBJ2-5, with D tentatively TRBD1 (5 bases). Between the trimmed V and J ends, which lost 4 bases and 6 bases, there was a span of 16 bases. Germline V lookup: CDR1 SGHRS, CDR2 YFSETQ. There are 14 residues in the CDR3. The CDR3 nucleotides are TGCGCCAGCAGCCCTGAAGGGGCACAACAGACCCAGTACTTC. This codes for CASSPEGAQQTQYF.

The rearrangement joins TRBV10-1 to TRBJ1-2, with 7 bases fitting TRBD1. Trimming cost V 6 bases and J 3 bases; bases outside gene matches: 4. Germline CDR1 WNHNN, CDR2 SYGVQD (reference sequence). The CDR3 runs 13 residues. The CDR3 here is CASSPGTDYGYTF. CDR3 coding DNA: TGCGCCAGCAGCCCCGGGACAGACTATGGCTACACCTTC.

V gene TRBV3-1 (or the pseudogene TRBV3-2) combines with J gene TRBJ1-3, with 7 positions matching TRBD1. Per germline, CDR1 LGHDT and CDR2 YNNKEL (reference sequence). The V gene end was trimmed by 4 bases and the J gene end by 2 bases; junction bases not matched to a gene: 20. This CDR3 comprises 20 residues. The CDR3 sequence is CASSPERNRTGGITGNTIYF. As DNA, the CDR3 is TGTGCCAGCAGCCCTGAACGAAATAGGACAGGAGGTATCACTGGAAACACCATATATTTT.

This rearrangement joins TRBV28 to TRBJ1-3; D gene uncertain. Germline CDR1 is MDHEN and CDR2 is SYDVKM. V lost 8 bases and J lost 7, with 15 bases in between. The CDR3 sequence is 13 residues long. CDR3 amino acids: CASGRGIWNTIYF. The CDR3, as DNA: TGTGCCAGCGGGAGAGGGATCTGGAACACCATATATTTT.

This chain links TRBV4-3 with TRBJ2-3, with 8 bases matching TRBD1. Germline CDR1 LGHNA, CDR2 YSLEER. CDR3 size: 16 residues. The V and J ends lost 0 bases and 0 bases, in that order; junction bases with no gene match: 2. The DNA of the CDR3 is TGCGCCAGCAGCCAAGACCGACAGGGGAGCACAGATACGCAGTATTTT. Translated: CASSQDRQGSTDTQYF.

The rearrangement uses TRBV11-2 and TRBJ2-1; D is perhaps TRBD2 (6 bases). This CDR3 is built from 18 residues. Germline values: CDR1 SGHAT, CDR2 FQNNGV. Trimming took off 1 base at V and 4 bases at J, with 20 bases between the two ends. CDR3 sequence reads: CASSLVRGRDFPYNEQFF. CDR3 DNA sequence: TGTGCCAGCAGCTTAGTCCGAGGAAGGGACTTCCCTTACAATGAGCAGTTCTTC.

The CDR3 nucleotides are TGTGCCTCTGGGGCGGGGCCTTACTATGGCTACACCTTC. Its translation: CASGAGPYYGYTF. The rearrangement links TRBV30 to TRBJ1-2; perhaps TRBD1 as D (5 bases). Deletions cut 7 bases from V and 3 bases from J, with 15 bases between. The CDR3 consists of 13 residues. Germline V lookup: CDR1 GTSNPN, CDR2 SVGIG (reference sequence).

The chain has TRBV2 and TRBJ1-1, with 7 bases lining up with TRBD1. CDR3 length: 13 residues. V lost 2 bases, J lost 10 bases, and 7 bases stayed unmatched. The germline CDR1 and CDR2 sequences are SNHLY and FYNNEI. The CDR3 DNA is TGTGCCAGCAGTGAAAACGGGCCAGGGGGAGCTTTCTTT. Amino acids: CASSENGPGGAFF.

The CDR3 nucleotides read TGTGCCAGCAGTTTAAACCAGGGGACGCAGTATTTT. This encodes CASSLNQGTQYF. The J gene is TRBJ2-3, the V gene TRBV28; TRBD1 might be the D (6 bases). V shed 2 bases and J shed 9 bases, with 9 bases lying between them. CDR1 is MDHEN, CDR2 SYDVKM, per germline. The CDR3 consists of 12 residues.

The chain is built from TRBV6-5 and TRBJ1-6, with D possibly being TRBD1 (5 bases). The CDR3 is 12 amino acids. Germline V gene lookup returns CDR1 MNHEY and CDR2 SVGAGI. V was pared by 5 bases and J by 12 bases, with 11 bases between. The CDR3 region has the DNA TGTGCCAGCAGTCTACAGGAGGGACCCCTCCACTTT. This sequence encodes CASSLQEGPLHF.

This rearrangement joins TRBV2 to TRBJ2-1, with 11 bases aligning to TRBD2. This CDR3 has 13 amino acids. V trimming: 4 bases; J trimming: 9 bases; junction bases outside the gene matches: 2. Germline CDR1 and CDR2: SNHLY and FYNNEI. The CDR3 protein is CASSVGTSGEQFF. The CDR3 coding sequence is TGTGCCAGCAGTGTAGGGACTAGCGGTGAGCAGTTCTTC.

This clone was observed a single time. The chain carries TRBV19 and TRBJ2-5; 9 bases agree with TRBD1. Germline CDR1 and CDR2: LNHDA and SQIVND (reference sequence). Trimming cost V 3 bases and J 5 bases; bases outside gene matches: 7. The CDR3 length is 15 residues. This chain's CDR3 is CASSISQGASETQYF. For the CDR3, the DNA is TGTGCCAGTAGTATCTCACAGGGGGCTAGCGAGACCCAGTACTTC.

The CDR3 nucleotides read TGCGCCAGCAGCCCGAACGCGGGTGGCGGGGAGCTGTTTTTT. Its protein product is CASSPNAGGGELFF. The chain couples TRBV5-1 to TRBJ2-2; D is possibly TRBD2 (5 bases). Between the trimmed V and J ends, which lost 4 bases and 7 bases, there was a span of 14 bases. This CDR3 comprises 14 residues. CDR1 is SGHRS, CDR2 YFSETQ, per germline. Filled out from reference TRBV5-1 and TRBJ2-2, the complete variable domain reads KAGVTQTPRYLIKTRGQQVTLSCSPISGHRSVSWYQQTPGQGLQFLFEYFSETQRNKGNFPGRFSGRQFSNSRSEMNVSTLELGDSALYLCASSPNAGGGELFFGEGSRLTVL.